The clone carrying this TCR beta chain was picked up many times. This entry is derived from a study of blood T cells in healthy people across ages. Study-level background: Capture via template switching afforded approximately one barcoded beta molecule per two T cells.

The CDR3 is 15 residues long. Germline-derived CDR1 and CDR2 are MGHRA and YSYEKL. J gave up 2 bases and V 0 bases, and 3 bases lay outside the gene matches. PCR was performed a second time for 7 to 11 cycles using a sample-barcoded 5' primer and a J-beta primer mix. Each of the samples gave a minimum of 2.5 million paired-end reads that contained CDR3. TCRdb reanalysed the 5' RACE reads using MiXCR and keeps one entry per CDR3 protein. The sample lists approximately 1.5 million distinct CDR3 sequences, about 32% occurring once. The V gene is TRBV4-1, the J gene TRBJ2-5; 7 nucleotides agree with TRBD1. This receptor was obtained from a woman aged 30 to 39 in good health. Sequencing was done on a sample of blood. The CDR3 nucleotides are TGCGCCAGCAGCCAAGATTGGGGACAGCAAGAGACCCAGTACTTC. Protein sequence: CASSQDWGQQETQYF.